The 28 T cell receptor beta chains below all came from one sample that was sequenced in a study of T cell clonality in common variable immunodeficiency. General study points: Fewer deletions and N-nucleotide insertions were reportedly seen in common variable immunodeficiency TCR beta sequences.

Sequenced by immunoSEQ multiplex PCR; TCRdb stores in-frame clones only, minus some. The record shows tens of thousands of clones for this sample, with no singletons present. No cognate antigen is known for these TCRs. The specimen was peripheral blood mononuclear cells. Receptor source: a human donor with common variable immunodeficiency.

This clone appeared many times. Partial CDR3 DNA: TGTGCCAGCAGCTTAGGATTGGCGCTAAGGGGAGAA. Amino acid sequence: CASSLGLALRGE. The complete CDR3 sequence is CASSLGLALRGEAFF. This sequence joins TRBV11-2 and TRBJ1-1; the D gene is possibly TRBD1 (5 bases). The read terminates 3 residues before the CDR3 end, so the remaining end is supplied by the germline J gene. Germline-derived CDR1 and CDR2 are SGHAT and FQNNGV. The CDR3 runs 15 residues. Complete variable domain (other parts from reference TRBV11-2 and TRBJ1-1): EAGVAQSPRYKIIEKRQSVAFWCNPISGHATLYWYQQILGQGPKLLIQFQNNGVVDDSQLPKDRFSAERLKGVDSTLKIQPAKLEDSAVYLCASSLGLALRGEAFFGQGTRLTVV.

About this clone itself: The read falls 3 residues short of the CDR3 end, and the missing part is taken from the germline J gene. This chain uses TRBV11-2 with TRBJ1-2; a weak D match, TRBD1 (5 bases). The CDR3 is 14 residues long. Trimming shortened V by 1 base and J by 5 bases, and 11 bases separated the two germline ends. In germline, CDR1 is SGHAT, CDR2 FQNNGV. The CDR3 bases that were read are TGTGCCAGCAGCTTAGCTGCAGGGTTTTATGGC. Amino acid sequence: CASSLAAGFYG. The whole CDR3 is CASSLAAGFYGYTF.

This clone was counted many times. The read stops 3 residues short of the end of the CDR3; the missing end is completed from the germline J gene. This rearrangement joins TRBV20-1 to TRBJ2-1; 16 nucleotides align to TRBD2. Germline lookup yields CDR1 DFQATT and CDR2 SNEGSKA (reference sequence). This CDR3 contains 17 residues. Trimming removed 4 bases from V and 7 bases from J; junction bases left unmatched: 10. The DNA read from the CDR3 is TGCAGTGCTACCGGGACTAGCGGGGGGGGTGGCAAGAATGAG. Translating it yields CSATGTSGGGGKNE. In full, the CDR3 reads CSATGTSGGGGKNEQFF.

This clone was counted at least ten times. Read sequence stops 3 residues before the CDR3 end, and the germline J gene provides the missing end. The V and J genes are TRBV28 and TRBJ1-2, with D maybe TRBD1 (6 bases). Trimming removed 3 bases at V and 3 bases at J, with 11 bases between. This CDR3 comprises 14 residues. Looked up from germline, CDR1 is MDHEN and CDR2 is SYDVKM. The CDR3 here is CASSFIRTDYGYTF. The part of the CDR3 DNA that was read is TGTGCCAGCAGTTTTATTAGGACAGACTATGGC.

This clone was found many times. At one of its ends the junction is not consistent with the germline gene, which may arise from a read error. The read finishes 3 residues shy of the CDR3 end, and the germline J gene is used to complete it. J is TRBJ2-3 and V is TRBV2; 7 nucleotides line up with TRBD2. The CDR3 has 15 residues. CDR1 and CDR2 (germline): SNHLY, FYNNEI. This CDR3 is CTSSARRGITDTQYF. CDR3 DNA, as far as it was read: TGTACCAGCAGTGCGAGGCGGGGGATCACAGATACG.

This clone was observed at least ten times. The read halts 3 residues ahead of the CDR3 end, with the missing end drawn from the germline J gene. The rearrangement joins TRBV20-1 to TRBJ1-1; 8 bases line up with TRBD1. The CDR3 length is 15 residues. Trimming took 0 bases from V and 0 from J; bases not matched to a gene: 3. The germline CDR1 and CDR2 sequences are DFQATT and SNEGSKA (reference sequence). CDR3 sequence: CSARDHRGMNTEAFF. The sequenced CDR3 bases are TGCAGTGCTAGAGATCACAGGGGGATGAACACTGAA.

This clone was seen at least ten times. The CDR3 end lies 3 residues beyond the end of the read and is filled in from the germline J gene. This chain connects TRBV19 to TRBJ1-1; a possible D gene is TRBD1 (5 bases). Germline V lookup: CDR1 LNHDA, CDR2 SQIVND (reference sequence). The CDR3 consists of 15 residues. The ends were cut back, 6 bases at V and 3 bases at J, with 17 bases in the middle. The CDR3 DNA, read in part, is TGTGCCAGTAGCTCCCATGGGGCGTATGACACTGAA. It translates to CASSSHGAYDTE. The entire CDR3 is CASSSHGAYDTEAFF.

In this sample, this clone turned up many times. Read data end 3 residues before the CDR3 end; the end is taken from the germline J gene. This rearrangement joins TRBV2 to TRBJ1-4; 9 bases align to TRBD1. The germline V gene has CDR1 SNHLY and CDR2 FYNNEI. This CDR3 has 15 residues. V gave up 5 bases and J gave up 3 bases; unmatched junction bases: 4. The chain's CDR3 is CASSTDRGANEKLFF. Incomplete CDR3 DNA: TGTGCCAGCAGTACGGACAGGGGAGCTAATGAAAAA.

This clone has at least ten counts. The CDR3 extends 3 residues past the end of the read, so its final part is completed from the germline J gene. The genes are TRBV7-3 and TRBJ2-5, with 9 nucleotides matching TRBD2. Trimming cost V 2 bases and J 1 base; bases outside gene matches: 5. In germline, CDR1 is SGHTA, CDR2 FQGTGA. The CDR3 loop spans 16 amino acids. CDR3 bases read: TGTGCCAGCAGCTTAGTTGGCGGGGGGGCCCAAGAGACC. This encodes CASSLVGGGAQET. The full-length CDR3 reads as CASSLVGGGAQETQYF.

This clone was seen at least ten times. The DNA read from the CDR3 is TGTGCCAGCAGTTACATCCGGGGAAGCACAGATACG. Protein sequence: CASSYIRGSTDT. The full CDR3 reads CASSYIRGSTDTQYF. The chain recombines TRBV6-2 or TRBV6-3 with TRBJ2-3, with D possibly matching TRBD2 (5 bases). With the read ending 3 residues before the CDR3 end, the germline J gene is used to fill in that end. The CDR3 spans 15 residues. Trimming stripped 2 bases from V and 0 bases from J, with 9 bases between. The germline V gene has CDR1 MNHEY and CDR2 SVGEGT.

In this sample, this clone turned up many times. The CDR3 is cut off 3 residues early in the read; its end comes from the germline J gene. The chain has TRBV7-9 and TRBJ1-1; a weak D match, TRBD1 (6 bases). CDR3 length equals 13 residues. Trimming cost V 5 bases and J 6 bases, with 13 bases left between them. Per germline, CDR1 SEHNR and CDR2 FQNEAQ (reference sequence). Incomplete CDR3 DNA: TGTGCCAGCAGCAGTCAGGGGAGCGCTGAA. Its protein is CASSSQGSAE. The CDR3 reads in full as CASSSQGSAEAFF.

The sample holds many counts of this clone. The missing CDR3 end, 3 residues past where the read stops, is filled in from the germline J gene. The chain carries TRBV30 and TRBJ1-2; D unclear. V gave up 8 bases and J gave up 4 bases, with 11 bases separating them. The CDR3 runs to 11 residues. Germline CDR1 reads GTSNPN; CDR2 reads SVGIG (reference sequence). CDR3 DNA, as far as it was read: TGTGCCGGATATGGACTCTATGGC. It yields the protein CAGYGLYG. In full, the CDR3 reads CAGYGLYGYTF.

The table lists this clone with many counts. Sequencing ends 3 residues short of the CDR3 end; the germline J gene provides the rest. The chain is built from TRBV5-4 and TRBJ2-3; D is undetermined. Germline-derived CDR1 and CDR2 are SGHNT and YYREEE (reference sequence). CDR3 length: 16 residues. Trimming removed 0 bases from V and 0 bases from J, with 11 bases in between. This CDR3 is CASSLAEVASTDTQYF. CDR3 bases read: TGTGCCAGCAGCTTGGCCGAGGTGGCTAGCACAGATACG.

The table lists this clone with many counts. With the read ending 3 residues before the CDR3 end, the germline J gene is used to fill in that end. The chain combines TRBV19 with TRBJ2-7; 10 bases are a match to TRBD1. Germline CDR1 is LNHDA and CDR2 is SQIVND (reference sequence). This CDR3 has 15 residues. The junction had 7 bases not matched to a gene; V was cut back by 5 bases and J by 3 bases. The CDR3 sequence: CASSVSGTGDYEQYF. CDR3 DNA, as far as it was read: TGTGCCAGTAGTGTCTCCGGGACAGGGGACTACGAG.

This clone was counted ten times or more. The DNA ends 3 residues before the CDR3 does, and the rest of the CDR3 is filled in from the germline J gene. The V call is TRBV7-2, the J call TRBJ2-5, with 8 bases fitting TRBD2. CDR1 is SGHTA and CDR2 is FQGNSA in the germline V gene. The CDR3 runs to 15 residues. Germline trimming cut 5 bases from V and 2 bases from J; bases unmatched to any gene: 7. The part of the CDR3 DNA that was read is TGTGCCAGCAGCCTAGGCGGGGGGATACAAGAGACC. Its translation: CASSLGGGIQET. The full CDR3 protein reads CASSLGGGIQETQYF.

By sample fraction, this clone is medium-sized (0.01 to 0.1%). The CDR3 end lies 3 residues beyond the end of the read and is filled in from the germline J gene. This chain joins TRBV7-9 and TRBJ2-4, with a weak D call TRBD1 (5 bases). CDR3 length: 14 residues. The germline gives CDR1 SEHNR, CDR2 FQNEAQ (reference sequence). Trimming stripped 1 base from V and 6 bases from J, with 10 bases between. The DNA read from the CDR3 is TGTGCCAGCAGCTTAGAGGGTCAGGGAAACATT. Its protein product is CASSLEGQGNI. The full CDR3 protein is CASSLEGQGNIQYF.

This clone has ten or more counts. The CDR3 end falls 3 residues outside the read, so it is completed with the germline J gene. The chain recombines TRBV20-1 with TRBJ1-2, with a weak D call TRBD1 (5 bases). With 3 bases removed from V and 4 bases from J, the gap between germline ends came to 18 bases. Germline CDR1 is DFQATT and CDR2 is SNEGSKA (reference sequence). The CDR3 spans 15 residues. The CDR3 region is CSASSRGTGGYGYTF. CDR3 DNA, as far as it was read: TGCAGTGCTAGTAGTCGGGGCACCGGGGGCTATGGC.

This clone was recorded at least ten times. The CDR3 is CASSQPGVGETQYF. The sequenced CDR3 bases are TGTGCCAGCAGCCAGCCGGGGGTGGGAGAGACC. J is TRBJ2-5 and V is TRBV5-5; D possibly corresponds to TRBD2 (6 bases). Read data end 3 residues before the CDR3 end; the end is taken from the germline J gene. V was trimmed by 4 bases and J by 4 bases, leaving 14 bases between them. Germline CDR1 is SGHKS and CDR2 is YYEKEE (reference sequence). This CDR3 comprises 14 residues.

This clone was observed at least ten times. Read coverage stops 3 residues before the CDR3 terminus; the germline J gene supplies the remainder. This chain connects TRBV5-1 to TRBJ1-3, with 9 bases lining up with TRBD1. J gave up 0 bases and V 4 bases, and 8 bases lay outside the gene matches. The CDR3 length is 17 residues. CDR1 and CDR2 (germline): SGHRS, YFSETQ. CDR3 in amino acids: CASSPGQGPSSGNTIYF. The sequenced CDR3 bases are TGCGCCAGCAGCCCTGGACAGGGGCCCTCCTCTGGAAACACC.

This clone has at least ten counts. The CDR3 is cut off 3 residues early in the read; its end comes from the germline J gene. V usage is TRBV10-1 and J usage is TRBJ2-1; possible D gene TRBD2, 5 bases. The CDR3 covers 13 residues. The V gene lost 5 bases and the J gene lost 9 bases, with 14 bases spanning the gap. Germline values: CDR1 WNHNN, CDR2 SYGVQD (reference sequence). CDR3 residues: CASSQDFWGEQFF. CDR3 DNA, as far as it was read: TGCGCCAGCAGTCAGGACTTCTGGGGTGAG.

This clone was counted at least ten times. The CDR3 is cut off 3 residues early in the read; its end comes from the germline J gene. The V call is TRBV19, the J call TRBJ2-7; no definite D call. The V gene lost 0 bases and the J gene lost 2 bases, with 11 bases spanning the gap. Germline V CDR1 and CDR2: LNHDA, SQIVND (reference sequence). This CDR3 has 15 amino acids. CDR3 DNA, as far as it was read: TGTGCCAGTAGTATAGATCGTGGGCGCCCCTACGAG. The encoded protein is CASSIDRGRPYE. The whole CDR3 protein reads CASSIDRGRPYEQYF.

Notes on this clone: One end of the junction varies from germline; a read error may be responsible. The CDR3 goes on 3 residues after the read ends, and that part is filled in from the germline J gene. The chain uses TRBV10-2 and TRBJ2-1; 9 bases align to TRBD2. The CDR3 is 14 residues long. The V gene's germline CDR1 is WSHSY and CDR2 SAAADI. The sequenced part of the CDR3 DNA is TGCGCCAGCATTGAGGCGGGGGGGCAACTTGAG. Its translation: CASIEAGGQLE. The entire CDR3 is CASIEAGGQLEQFF.

This clone was picked up many times. The read terminates 3 residues before the CDR3 end, so the remaining end is supplied by the germline J gene. The chain has TRBV7-8 and TRBJ2-3, with unresolved D. The CDR3 totals 12 residues. Germline V lookup: CDR1 SGHVS, CDR2 FQNEAQ. V was cut by 5 bases and J by 6 bases, with 9 bases left in between. Here the CDR3 reads CASSPPRDTQYF. The CDR3 bases that were read are TGTGCCAGCAGCCCACCCAGGGATACG.

This clone has at least ten counts. Coverage ceases 3 residues before the CDR3 finishes, and the germline J gene fills in the end. The chain combines TRBV12-3 or TRBV12-4 with TRBJ2-7, with D possibly being TRBD1 (6 bases). This CDR3 has 15 amino acids. The V end lost 5 bases, the J end lost 6 bases, and 20 bases lay between the germline ends. CDR3 loop: CASSPSTGITGEQYF. The part of the CDR3 DNA that was read is TGTGCCAGCAGTCCCTCAACAGGGATCACAGGCGAG.

This clone was recorded many times. With the read ending 3 residues before the CDR3 end, the germline J gene is used to fill in that end. This chain joins TRBV7-8 and TRBJ1-1; the D gene is possibly TRBD1 (5 bases). Germline CDR1 reads SGHVS; CDR2 reads FQNEAQ. With 5 bases removed from V and 0 bases from J, the gap between germline ends came to 16 bases. The CDR3 is 16 amino acids. The CDR3 sequence is CASSPTGGSLNTEAFF. The covered CDR3 bases are TGTGCCAGCAGCCCCACCGGGGGGTCCCTGAACACTGAA.

This clone has a count of ten or more. The read halts 3 residues ahead of the CDR3 end, with the missing end drawn from the germline J gene. The chain combines TRBV3-1 (or the pseudogene TRBV3-2) with TRBJ2-5; 13 bases map to TRBD2. The CDR3 spans 19 residues. The germline gives CDR1 LGHDT, CDR2 YNNKEL (reference sequence). V gave up 0 bases and J gave up 1 base; unmatched junction bases: 8. The CDR3 loop is CASSQDRRLAGGPQETQYF. The covered CDR3 bases are TGTGCCAGCAGCCAAGATCGAAGACTAGCGGGGGGCCCCCAAGAGACC.

This clone was recorded at least ten times. The read ends 3 residues before the CDR3 terminus; that terminus is restored from the germline J gene. J is TRBJ2-3 and V is TRBV2, with D unresolved. The CDR3 extends over 11 amino acids. The germline V and J ends were trimmed by 5 bases and 2 bases, with 2 bases remaining between them. Germline values: CDR1 SNHLY, CDR2 FYNNEI. CDR3 bases read: TGTGCCAGCAGTTACACAGATACG. Its protein product is CASSYTDT. The full CDR3 protein is CASSYTDTQYF.

In its sample, this clone was seen many times. The read terminates 3 residues before the CDR3 end, so the remaining end is supplied by the germline J gene. The chain recombines TRBV20-1 with TRBJ1-2, with 7 bases matching TRBD1. The CDR3 runs 14 residues. With V trimmed by 5 bases and J by 2 bases, 8 bases remained unmatched. The germline gives CDR1 DFQATT, CDR2 SNEGSKA (reference sequence). The sequenced part of the CDR3 DNA is TGCAGTGCTGAGCATGACAGGGCGAACTATGGC. It encodes CSAEHDRANYG. The entire CDR3 is CSAEHDRANYGYTF.